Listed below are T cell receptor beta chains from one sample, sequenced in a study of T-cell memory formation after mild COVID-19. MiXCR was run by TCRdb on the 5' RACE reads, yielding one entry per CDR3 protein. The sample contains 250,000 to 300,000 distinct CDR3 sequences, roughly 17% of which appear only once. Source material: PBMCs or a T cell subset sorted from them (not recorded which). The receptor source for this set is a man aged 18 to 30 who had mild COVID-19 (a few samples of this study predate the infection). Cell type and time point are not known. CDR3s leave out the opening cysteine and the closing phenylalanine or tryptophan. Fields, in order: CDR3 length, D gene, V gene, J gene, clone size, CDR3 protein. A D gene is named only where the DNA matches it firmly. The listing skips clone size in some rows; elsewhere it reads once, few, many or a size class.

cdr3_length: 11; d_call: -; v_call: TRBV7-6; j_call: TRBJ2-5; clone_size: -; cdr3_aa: ASRRTEQETQY
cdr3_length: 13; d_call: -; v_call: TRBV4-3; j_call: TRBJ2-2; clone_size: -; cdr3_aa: ASSLYRVNTGELF
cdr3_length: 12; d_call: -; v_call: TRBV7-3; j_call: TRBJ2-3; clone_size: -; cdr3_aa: ASSSGINTDTQY
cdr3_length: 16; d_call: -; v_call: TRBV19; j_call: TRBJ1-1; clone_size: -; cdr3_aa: ASSIVWGRREEGTEAF
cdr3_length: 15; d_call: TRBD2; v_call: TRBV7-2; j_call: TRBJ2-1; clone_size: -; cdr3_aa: ASSLVTGTSGWYEQF
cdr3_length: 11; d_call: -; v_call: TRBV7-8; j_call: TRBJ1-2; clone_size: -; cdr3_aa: ASSFGQKHGYT
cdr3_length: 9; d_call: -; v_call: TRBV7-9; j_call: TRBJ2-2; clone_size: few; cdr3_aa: ASSLEGELF
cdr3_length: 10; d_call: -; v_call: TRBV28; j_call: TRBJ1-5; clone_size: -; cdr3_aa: ASMQANQPQH
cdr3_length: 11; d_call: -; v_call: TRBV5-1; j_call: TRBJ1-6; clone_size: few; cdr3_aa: ASSLDDETPLH
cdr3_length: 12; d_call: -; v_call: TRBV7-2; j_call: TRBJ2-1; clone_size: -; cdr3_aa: ASSFKGSFDEQF
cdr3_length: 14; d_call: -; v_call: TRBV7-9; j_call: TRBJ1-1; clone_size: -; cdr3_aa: ASDLSGRLMNTEAF
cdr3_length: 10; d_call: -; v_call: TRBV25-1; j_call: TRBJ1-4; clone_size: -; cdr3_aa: ASSEYGIQLF
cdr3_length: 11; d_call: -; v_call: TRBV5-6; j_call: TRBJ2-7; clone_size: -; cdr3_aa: ASSFRGRYEQY
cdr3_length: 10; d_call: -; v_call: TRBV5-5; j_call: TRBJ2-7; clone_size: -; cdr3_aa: ASSLITTEQY
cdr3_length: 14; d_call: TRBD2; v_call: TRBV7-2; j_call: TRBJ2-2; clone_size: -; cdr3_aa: ASSSFLAGGAGELF
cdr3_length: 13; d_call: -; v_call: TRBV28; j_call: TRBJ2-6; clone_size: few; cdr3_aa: ASSLASAGANVLT
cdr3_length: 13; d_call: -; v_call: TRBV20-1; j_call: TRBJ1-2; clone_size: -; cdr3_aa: SALGPGASLYGYT
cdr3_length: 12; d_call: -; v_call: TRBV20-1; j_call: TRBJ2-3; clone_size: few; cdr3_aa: SASSGGFSDTQY
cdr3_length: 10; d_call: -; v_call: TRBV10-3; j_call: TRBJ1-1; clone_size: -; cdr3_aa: AIKRGNTEAF
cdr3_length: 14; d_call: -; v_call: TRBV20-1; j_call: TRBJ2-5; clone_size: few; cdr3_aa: SARDPQGWYQETQY
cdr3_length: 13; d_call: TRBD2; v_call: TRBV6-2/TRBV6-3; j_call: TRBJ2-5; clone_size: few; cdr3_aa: ASSPWTSGPETQY
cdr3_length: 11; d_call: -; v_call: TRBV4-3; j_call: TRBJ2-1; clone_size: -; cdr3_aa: ASSLAWGNEQF
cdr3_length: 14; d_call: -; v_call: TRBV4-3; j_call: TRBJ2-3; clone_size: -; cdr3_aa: ASSHPGEGDGDTQY
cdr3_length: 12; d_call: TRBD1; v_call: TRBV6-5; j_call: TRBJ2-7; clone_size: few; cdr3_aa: ASRPPGTGVEQY
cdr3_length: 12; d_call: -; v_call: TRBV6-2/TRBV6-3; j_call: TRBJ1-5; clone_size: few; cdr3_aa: ASSPNGSNQPQH
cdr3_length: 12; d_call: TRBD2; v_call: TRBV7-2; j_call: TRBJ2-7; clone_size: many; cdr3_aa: ASSLGGGPYEQY
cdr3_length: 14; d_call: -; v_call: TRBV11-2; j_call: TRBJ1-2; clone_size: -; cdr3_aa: ASSSVRRQSIYGYT
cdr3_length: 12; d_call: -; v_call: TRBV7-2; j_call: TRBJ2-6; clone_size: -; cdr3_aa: ASSLDRGANVLT
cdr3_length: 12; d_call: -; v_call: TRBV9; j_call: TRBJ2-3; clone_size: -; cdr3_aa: ASSALADRVTQY
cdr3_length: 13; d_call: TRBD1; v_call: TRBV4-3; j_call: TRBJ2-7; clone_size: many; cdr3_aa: ASSQARGLTYEQY
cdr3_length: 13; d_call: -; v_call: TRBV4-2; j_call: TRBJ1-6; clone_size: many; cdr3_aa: ASSQGRAPLAPLH
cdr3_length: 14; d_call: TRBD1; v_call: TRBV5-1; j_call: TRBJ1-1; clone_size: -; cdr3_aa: ASSLAGDRLNTEAF
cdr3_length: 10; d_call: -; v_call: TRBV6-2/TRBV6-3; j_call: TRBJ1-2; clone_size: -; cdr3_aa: ASSYMDYGYT
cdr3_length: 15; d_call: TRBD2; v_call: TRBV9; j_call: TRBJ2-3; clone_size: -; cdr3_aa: ASSGGLAGGGTDTQY
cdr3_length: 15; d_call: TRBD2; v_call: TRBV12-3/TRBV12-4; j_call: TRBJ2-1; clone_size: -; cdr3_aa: ASRQHLAGGRIDEQF
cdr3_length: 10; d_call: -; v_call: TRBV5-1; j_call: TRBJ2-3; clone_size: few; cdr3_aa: ASSVGSDTQY
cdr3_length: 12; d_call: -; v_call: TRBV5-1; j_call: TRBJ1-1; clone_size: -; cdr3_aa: ASSLGPSSTEAF
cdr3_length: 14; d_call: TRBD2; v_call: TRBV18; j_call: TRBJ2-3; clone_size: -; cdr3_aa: ASSPPTSGGVDTQY
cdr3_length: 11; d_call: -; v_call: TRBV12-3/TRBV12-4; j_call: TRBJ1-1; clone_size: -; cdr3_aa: ASSPVGFVEAF
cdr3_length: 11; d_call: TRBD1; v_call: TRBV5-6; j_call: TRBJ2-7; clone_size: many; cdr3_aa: ASRWTGTYEQY
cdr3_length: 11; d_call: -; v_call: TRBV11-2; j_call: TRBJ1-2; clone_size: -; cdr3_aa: ASNRGGANGYT
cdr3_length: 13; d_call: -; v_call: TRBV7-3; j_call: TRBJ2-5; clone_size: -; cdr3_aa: ASSFVAGIQETQY
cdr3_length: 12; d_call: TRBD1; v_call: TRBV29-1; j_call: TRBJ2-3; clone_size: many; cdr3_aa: SVETGTGKDTQY
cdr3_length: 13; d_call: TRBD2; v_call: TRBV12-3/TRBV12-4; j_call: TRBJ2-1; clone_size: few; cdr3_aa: ASSHGTSGAYEQF
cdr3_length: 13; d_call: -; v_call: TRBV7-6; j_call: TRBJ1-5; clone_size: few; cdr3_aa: ASSLGASNNQPQH
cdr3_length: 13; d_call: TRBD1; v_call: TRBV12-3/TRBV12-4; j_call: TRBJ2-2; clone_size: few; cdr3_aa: ASTHRGLNTGELF
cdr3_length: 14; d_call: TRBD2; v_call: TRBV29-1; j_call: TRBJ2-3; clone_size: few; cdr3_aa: SVEAFSGGYTDTQY
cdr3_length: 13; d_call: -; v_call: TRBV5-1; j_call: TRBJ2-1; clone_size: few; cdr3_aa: ASSLKGGEYNEQF
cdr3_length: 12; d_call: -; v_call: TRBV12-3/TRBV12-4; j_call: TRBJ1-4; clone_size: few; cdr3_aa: ASTSSGRDEKLF
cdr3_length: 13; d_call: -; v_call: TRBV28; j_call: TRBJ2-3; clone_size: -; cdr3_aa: ASKSGASGTDTQY
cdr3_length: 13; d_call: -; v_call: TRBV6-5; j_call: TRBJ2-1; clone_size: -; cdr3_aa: ASSTDRPAYNEQF
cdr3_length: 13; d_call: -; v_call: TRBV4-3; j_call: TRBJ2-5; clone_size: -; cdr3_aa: ASSQDPGTKETQY